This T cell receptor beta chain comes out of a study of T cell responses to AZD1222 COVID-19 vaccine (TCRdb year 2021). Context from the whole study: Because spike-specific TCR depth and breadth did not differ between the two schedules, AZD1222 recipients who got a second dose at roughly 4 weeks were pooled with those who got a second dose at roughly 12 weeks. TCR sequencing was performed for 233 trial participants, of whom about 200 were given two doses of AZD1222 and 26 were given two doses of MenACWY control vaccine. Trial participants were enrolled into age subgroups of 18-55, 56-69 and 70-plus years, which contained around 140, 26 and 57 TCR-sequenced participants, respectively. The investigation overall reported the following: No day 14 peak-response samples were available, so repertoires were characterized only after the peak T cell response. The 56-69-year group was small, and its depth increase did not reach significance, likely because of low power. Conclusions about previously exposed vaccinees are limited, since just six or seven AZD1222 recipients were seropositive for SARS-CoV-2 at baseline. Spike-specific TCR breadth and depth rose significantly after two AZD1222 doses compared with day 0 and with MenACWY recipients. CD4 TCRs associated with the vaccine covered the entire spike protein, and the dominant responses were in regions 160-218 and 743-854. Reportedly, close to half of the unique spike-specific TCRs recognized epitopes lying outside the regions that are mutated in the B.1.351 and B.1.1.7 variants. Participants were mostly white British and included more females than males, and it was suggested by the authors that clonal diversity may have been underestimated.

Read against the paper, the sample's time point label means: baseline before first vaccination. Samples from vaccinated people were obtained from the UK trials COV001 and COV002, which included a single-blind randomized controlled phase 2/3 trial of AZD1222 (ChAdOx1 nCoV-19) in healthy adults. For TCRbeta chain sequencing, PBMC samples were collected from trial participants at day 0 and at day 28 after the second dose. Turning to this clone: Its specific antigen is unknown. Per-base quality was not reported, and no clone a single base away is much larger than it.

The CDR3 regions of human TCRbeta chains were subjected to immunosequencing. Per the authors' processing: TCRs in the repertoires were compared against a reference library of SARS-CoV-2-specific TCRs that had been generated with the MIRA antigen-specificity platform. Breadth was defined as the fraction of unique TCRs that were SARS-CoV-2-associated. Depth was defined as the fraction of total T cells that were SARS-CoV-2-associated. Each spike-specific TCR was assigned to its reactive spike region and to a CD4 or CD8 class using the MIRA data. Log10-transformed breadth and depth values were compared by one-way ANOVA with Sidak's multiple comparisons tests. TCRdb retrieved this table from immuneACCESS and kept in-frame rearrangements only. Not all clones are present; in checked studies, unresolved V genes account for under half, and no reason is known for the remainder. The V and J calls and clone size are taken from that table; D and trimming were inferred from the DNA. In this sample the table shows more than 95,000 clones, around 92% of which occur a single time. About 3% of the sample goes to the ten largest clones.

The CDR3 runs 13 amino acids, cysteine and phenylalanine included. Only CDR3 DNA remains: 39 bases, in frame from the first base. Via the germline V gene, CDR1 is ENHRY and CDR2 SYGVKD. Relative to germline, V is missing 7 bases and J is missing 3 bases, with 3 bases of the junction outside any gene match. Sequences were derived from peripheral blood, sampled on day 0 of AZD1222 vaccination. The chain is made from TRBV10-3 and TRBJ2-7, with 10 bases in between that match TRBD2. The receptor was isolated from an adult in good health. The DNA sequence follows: TGTGCCATCAAGCGGGAGGGCCTCTACGAGCAGTACTTC. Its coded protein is CAIKREGLYEQYF.